This passage covers 5 T cell receptor beta chains from one sample sequenced in a study of CD8+CD57+ T cells in acquired aplastic anemia. TCR beta VDJ and CDR3 profiles were obtained from a genomic DNA template. TCRdb passed the reads through MiXCR, listing each CDR3 protein once. The table includes about 200,000 distinct CDR3 sequences, roughly 60% detected once. Those patients picked for sequencing had displayed CD8+CD57+ cell expansion on flow cytometry. Sequences were obtained from sorted CD4+, CD8+, or CD8+CD57+ T cells (not recorded which) from PBMCs. The receptor source for this set is a human donor with aplastic anemia.

In regard to this clonotype: No conserved phenylalanine or tryptophan ends this CDR3, so it is likely a read error. The J gene is TRBJ2-5, the V gene TRBV7-7; D gene ambiguous. This CDR3 is 13 amino acids long. Germline CDR1 reads SSHAT; CDR2 reads FNYEAQ (reference sequence). In nucleotides, the CDR3 is TGTGCTAGCAGCTTAGAGTGGGGAAGAGCCCAGTACTCC. This encodes CASSLEWGRAQYS.

V is TRBV11-2 and J is TRBJ2-7; 9 positions match TRBD1. The CDR3 consists of 16 residues. In germline, CDR1 is SGHAT, CDR2 FQNNGV. Unmatched junction bases numbered 9, after V lost 5 bases and J lost 1 base. The CDR3 bases are TGTGCCAGCAGCCCTCAACAGGGGGCCCTTTCCTACGAGCAGTACTTC. Its protein is CASSPQQGALSYEQYF.

In this sample, this clonotype turned up a few times. A junction boundary mismatches the germline segment, possibly from a read error. The chain carries TRBV24-1 and TRBJ2-2; D perhaps matches TRBD1 (5 bases). Looked up from germline, CDR1 is KGHDR and CDR2 is SFDVKD. The CDR3 has 17 amino acids. The CDR3 sequence: CATSDPLTASYTGELFF. The CDR3 region has the DNA TGCGCCACCAGTGATCCGCTGACAGCTTCCTACACCGGGGAGCTGTTTTTT.

J is TRBJ2-7 and V is TRBV2; weak D call: TRBD2 (6 bases). Trimming took off 6 bases at V and 3 bases at J, with 15 bases between the two ends. This CDR3 is built from 14 residues. Germline assignment: CDR1 SNHLY and CDR2 FYNNEI. CDR3 sequence (DNA): TGTGCCAGCAGACGGTCGGGACTCGTCTACGAGCAGTACTTC. It specifies CASRRSGLVYEQYF.

This clonotype was detected only a few times. This rearrangement joins TRBV20-1 to TRBJ1-1; 8 nucleotides agree with TRBD1. This CDR3 spans 12 amino acids. V lost 1 base, J lost 5 bases, and 0 bases stayed unmatched. CDR1 and CDR2 from the germline V gene are DFQATT and SNEGSKA (reference sequence). For the CDR3, the DNA is TGCAGTGCTAGAGGGACAGGGACTGAAGCTTTCTTT. Protein sequence: CSARGTGTEAFF.